These 3 T cell receptor beta chains were sequenced from one sample in a study of blood T cell repertoires in COVID-19. Using immunoSEQ multiplex PCR, the repertoire was profiled, and TCRdb retains in-frame clones only, with some absent. Of roughly 75,000 clones detected, about four fifths appear once; the ten largest clones hold 28%. What was sequenced was peripheral blood. These receptors originate from a man between 65 and 80 years old with acute or convalescent COVID-19.

The chain recombines TRBV19 with TRBJ2-7; TRBD2 aligns across 11 bases. V lost 5 bases and J lost 4; bases outside the gene matches: 16. In germline, CDR1 is LNHDA, CDR2 SQIVND (reference sequence). The CDR3 loop spans 18 amino acids. The CDR3 bases are TGTGCCAGTAGTCGATCCCTGACTAGCGGGACACCGAATTACGAGCAGTACTTC. It translates to CASSRSLTSGTPNYEQYF.

V and J are TRBV12-3 or TRBV12-4 and TRBJ2-7; D is possibly TRBD2 (5 bases). The CDR3 consists of 13 residues. Between the trimmed V and J ends, which lost 5 bases and 3 bases, there was a span of 11 bases. The CDR3 spells CASSQHGGYEQYF. The CDR3 nucleotides read TGTGCCAGCAGTCAACACGGAGGCTACGAGCAGTACTTC.

The chain couples TRBV27 to TRBJ1-5; TRBD1 might be the D (6 bases). The CDR3 runs to 15 residues. Germline lookup yields CDR1 MNHEY and CDR2 SMNVEV (reference sequence). The V and J ends lost 3 bases and 7 bases respectively, with 16 bases between them. DNA for the CDR3: TGTGCCAGCAGTTTCGGGGGAGGGGGGGGACAGCCCCAGCATTTT. Its protein is CASSFGGGGGQPQHF.